Presented here are 3 T cell receptor beta chains from one specimen sequenced in a study of graft-versus-host responses after intestinal transplantation. Their antigen targets remain unknown. Measured with immunoSEQ multiplex PCR; TCRdb has only the in-frame clones, and not every one. Of tens of thousands of clones detected, around 89% appear once; the ten largest clones hold around 4%. The sample in question was unstimulated CD8+ T cells sorted from spleen or lymph node cells, obtained before transplant. The receptors originated from a human donor who was the organ donor for an intestinal transplant.

The chain combines TRBV7-9 with TRBJ1-5; the D gene is possibly TRBD1 (6 bases). Trimming stripped 6 bases from V and 1 base from J, with 10 bases between. Germline-derived CDR1 and CDR2 are SEHNR and FQNEAQ (reference sequence). The CDR3 is made up of 14 amino acids. The CDR3 is CASSKGGSNQPQHF. CDR3 DNA sequence: TGTGCCAGCAGTAAGGGGGGGAGCAATCAGCCCCAGCATTTT.

This chain joins TRBV4-1 and TRBJ1-1, with 9 positions matching TRBD1. The CDR3 totals 18 residues. In germline, CDR1 is MGHRA, CDR2 YSYEKL. V dropped 4 bases and J dropped 7; count of bases not matched to a gene: 19. Here the CDR3 DNA reads TGCGCCAGCAGCCTACTATACAGGGGGCCGTACCCAAGTCATGAAGCTTTCTTT. It codes for CASSLLYRGPYPSHEAFF.

The chain joins TRBV5-6 to TRBJ2-7; tentatively, D is TRBD1 (5 bases). V lost 4 bases and J 3 bases, leaving 5 bases between the germline ends. Germline V gene sequence: CDR1 SGHDT, CDR2 YYEEEE. This CDR3 has 11 residues. The CDR3 bases are TGTGCCAGCAGCCAGGGCTACGAGCAGTACGTC. Its translation is CASSQGYEQYV.